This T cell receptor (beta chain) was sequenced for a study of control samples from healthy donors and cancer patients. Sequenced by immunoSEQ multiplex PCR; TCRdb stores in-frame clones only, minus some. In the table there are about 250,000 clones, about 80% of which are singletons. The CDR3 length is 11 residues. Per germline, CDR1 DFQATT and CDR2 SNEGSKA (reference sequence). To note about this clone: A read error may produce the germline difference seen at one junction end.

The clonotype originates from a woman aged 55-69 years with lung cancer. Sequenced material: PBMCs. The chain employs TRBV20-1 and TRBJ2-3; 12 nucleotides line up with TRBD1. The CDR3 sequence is CSADRDRGQWF. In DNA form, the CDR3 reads TGCAGTGCGGACCGGGACAGGGGGCAGTGGTTT.